These 12 T cell receptor beta chains originate from one sample sequenced in a study of T-cell memory formation after mild COVID-19. TCRdb processed the 5' RACE reads anew with MiXCR; each CDR3 protein has one entry. The top ten clones hold 21% of a sample with hundreds of thousands of distinct CDR3 sequences, 20% of them seen once. The sample taken for sequencing was PBMCs or a T cell subset sorted from them (not recorded which). The receptors derive from a man aged 18 to 30 who had mild COVID-19 (a few samples of this study predate the infection). Cell type and time point are not known.

The chain links TRBV6-5 to TRBJ1-2; possibly TRBD1 for D (5 bases). This CDR3 has 13 residues. The germline V gene encodes CDR1 MNHEY and CDR2 SVGAGI. V dropped 5 bases and J dropped 2 bases, with 9 bases sitting between them. CDR3 sequence: CASSPQANYGYTF. The CDR3 region has the DNA TGTGCCAGCAGTCCACAGGCGAACTATGGCTACACCTTC.

About this clonotype itself: A much bigger clone sits one base away, suggesting this may be a read error. The chain recombines TRBV18 with TRBJ2-7, with D perhaps being TRBD1 or TRBD2 (5 bases each). Germline loops: CDR1 KGHSH, CDR2 LQKENI. V lost 2 bases to trimming and J lost 9 bases, with 14 bases between them. This CDR3 region has 13 residues. The CDR3 DNA reads TGTGCCAGCTCACCATCGGACACTAGGGTGCAGTACGTC. Translated: CASSPSDTRVQYV.

A few counts support this clonotype. The V call is TRBV12-3 or TRBV12-4, the J call TRBJ2-3; D not certain. CDR3 length: 13 amino acids. V lost 4 bases, J lost 2 bases, and 7 bases lay in between. The CDR3 nucleotides read TGTGCCAGCAGTTCGGGCCACACAGATACGCAGTATTTT. Translated, it gives CASSSGHTDTQYF.

In its sample, this clonotype ranks as medium-sized. This chain joins TRBV12-3 or TRBV12-4 and TRBJ2-1, with 7 bases that match TRBD1. V shed 6 bases, J shed 7 bases, and the junction held 6 bases outside the gene matches. CDR3 length: 13 residues. The DNA of the CDR3 is TGTGCCAGCAGACAGGGGATCGGGAATGAGCAGTTCTTC. Encoded protein: CASRQGIGNEQFF.

The genes are TRBV7-3 and TRBJ1-1; a weak D match, TRBD1 (6 bases). The CDR3 consists of 13 residues. Germline V lookup: CDR1 SGHTA, CDR2 FQGTGA. V was clipped by 0 bases and J by 11 bases, with 13 bases between them. Here the CDR3 reads CASSLTGRGPAFF. CDR3 nucleotides: TGTGCCAGCAGCTTAACCGGCAGGGGCCCCGCTTTCTTT.

This clonotype was seen a few times. The CDR3 is CASSPQAGGNTEAFF. Written as DNA, the CDR3 is TGTGCCAGCAGCCCCCAGGCGGGGGGGAACACTGAAGCTTTCTTT. V gene TRBV7-8 combines with J gene TRBJ1-1, with a tentative D call TRBD1 (5 bases). Germline V CDR1 and CDR2: SGHVS, FQNEAQ. The V gene lost 5 bases and the J gene lost 1 base, with 14 bases spanning the gap. The CDR3 consists of 15 residues.

This clonotype was seen a few times. The chain's CDR3 is CASRDFSTDTQYF. In nucleotides, the CDR3 is TGTGCCAGCAGGGACTTCTCCACAGATACGCAGTATTTT. The chain has TRBV27 and TRBJ2-3; tentatively, D is TRBD2 (5 bases). V was cut by 6 bases and J by 2 bases, with 9 bases left in between. The CDR3 totals 13 residues. Germline V gene data show CDR1 as MNHEY and CDR2 as SMNVEV (reference sequence).

The chain combines TRBV7-2 with TRBJ2-7; possibly TRBD1 for D (5 bases). Germline CDR1 is SGHTA and CDR2 is FQGNSA. V lost 0 bases to trimming and J lost 6 bases, with 18 bases between them. The length of the CDR3 is 16 residues. This chain's CDR3 is CASSLAVWGLQGEQYF. The CDR3 nucleotides are TGTGCCAGCAGCTTAGCCGTCTGGGGCCTGCAAGGCGAGCAGTACTTC. Filled out from reference TRBV7-2 and TRBJ2-7, the complete variable domain reads GAGVSQSPSNKVTEKGKDVELRCDPISGHTALYWYRQSLGQGLEFLIYFQGNSAPDKSGLPSDRFSAERTGGSVSTLTIQRTQQEDSAVYLCASSLAVWGLQGEQYFGPGTRLTVT.

The chain uses TRBV25-1 and TRBJ1-6, with D perhaps matching TRBD1 (5 bases). The germline V gene has CDR1 MGHDK and CDR2 SYGVNS. The CDR3 contains 16 residues. Trimming cost V 2 bases and J 0 bases, with 8 bases left between them. The CDR3 DNA sequence: TGTGCCAGCAGTGAACAGGGAAGCTCCTATAATTCACCCCTCCACTTT. Protein sequence: CASSEQGSSYNSPLHF.

V and J are TRBV18 and TRBJ2-3, with D unresolved. The CDR3 runs 13 residues. Trimming cost V 2 bases and J 4 bases, with 7 bases left between them. Looked up from germline, CDR1 is KGHSH and CDR2 is LQKENI. The CDR3, as DNA: TGTGCCAGCTCACCAGGAGTGCCAGATACGCAGTATTTT. Protein sequence: CASSPGVPDTQYF. Variable domain in full (rest from reference TRBV18 and TRBJ2-3): NAGVMQNPRHLVRRRGQEARLRCSPMKGHSHVYWYRQLPEEGLKFMVYLQKENIIDESGMPKERFSAEFPKEGPSILRIQQVVRGDSAAYFCASSPGVPDTQYFGPGTRLTVL.

A few counts support this clonotype. The CDR3 bases are TGCAGCGTCTCGACAGGGGGAGATTCACCCCTCCACTTT. Its protein product is CSVSTGGDSPLHF. The rearrangement joins TRBV29-1 to TRBJ1-6, with 9 bases fitting TRBD1. V shed 6 bases and J 8 bases; nucleotides not matched to a gene: 5. In germline, CDR1 is SQVTM, CDR2 ANQGSEA. The CDR3 covers 13 residues.

This clonotype was detected a few times. J is TRBJ2-7 and V is TRBV10-3, with D perhaps being TRBD1 or TRBD2 (7 bases each). CDR1 and CDR2 from the germline V gene are ENHRY and SYGVKD. The V and J ends lost 4 bases and 1 base respectively, with 11 bases between them. The CDR3 totals 14 residues. CDR3 DNA: TGTGCCATCAGTGCGCAGGGGGGGTCCTACGAGCAGTACGTC. Protein: CAISAQGGSYEQYV.